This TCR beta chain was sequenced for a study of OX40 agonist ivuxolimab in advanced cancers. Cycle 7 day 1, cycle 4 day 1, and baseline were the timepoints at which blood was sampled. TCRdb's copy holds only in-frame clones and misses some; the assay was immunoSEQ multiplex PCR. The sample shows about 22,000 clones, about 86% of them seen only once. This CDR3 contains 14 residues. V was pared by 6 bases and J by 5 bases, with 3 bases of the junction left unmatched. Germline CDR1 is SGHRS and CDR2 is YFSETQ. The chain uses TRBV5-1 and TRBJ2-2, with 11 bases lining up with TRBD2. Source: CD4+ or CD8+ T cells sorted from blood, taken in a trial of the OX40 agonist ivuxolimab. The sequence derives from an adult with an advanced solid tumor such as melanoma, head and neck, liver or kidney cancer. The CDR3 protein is CASKLAGETGELFF. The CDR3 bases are TGCGCCAGCAAACTAGCGGGAGAAACCGGGGAGCTGTTTTTT.